The clone carrying this T cell receptor beta chain is judged medium-sized (0.01 to 0.1%). Its target is unknown. All unsorted peripheral T cells were captured because whole blood was used without fractionation. CDR3 length equals 17 residues. V was clipped by 1 base and J by 1 base, with 16 bases between them. Reverse transcription used roughly 480 ng RNA and constant-region primers for alpha and beta. Using multiplexing indices, alpha and beta chain libraries were generated apart by chain-specific third strand synthesis. Ligation attached cDNA to a 5' RACE adapter that carried a random hexamer and SP2 site. Via MiXCR, TCRdb re-called the 5' RACE reads, giving one row per CDR3 protein. The repertoire holds some 20,000 distinct CDR3 sequences, with more than 10% as singletons. The entry originates in a study of HIV-infected patients and healthy controls. Study conclusions and caveats: Slight age and sex differences between study cohorts did not explain the diversity differences.

The rearrangement links TRBV12-3 or TRBV12-4 to TRBJ1-1; no definite D call. The TCR originated in an adult in good health. Input material: blood. The CDR3 loop is CASSLDSRIKKNTEAFF. The CDR3 region has the DNA TGTGCCAGCAGTTTAGATTCGAGGATCAAGAAGAACACTGAAGCTTTCTTT.